This TCR beta chain derives from a study of response to subunit inactivated influenza vaccine. Regarding the study as a whole: Only a handful of new T cells, the authors suggested, are recruited with each seasonal influenza vaccination.

On this clonotype itself: Its antigen is not known.

Trimming took 3 bases from V and 5 from J, leaving 11 bases between them. Germline V gives CDR1 LGHNA, CDR2 YSLEER. This CDR3 has 14 amino acids. A single record per CDR3 protein comes from TCRdb applying MiXCR to the RT-PCR reads. Of fewer than 400,000 distinct CDR3 sequences listed, about a fifth were seen once; the top ten hold roughly 10%. V usage is TRBV4-3 and J usage is TRBJ2-1, with a possible D match to TRBD1 (5 bases). This sample comprised PBMCs from blood, obtained about 19 months after vaccination. The source of this sequence is a man between 45 and 75 years old who received an inactivated influenza vaccine. DNA of the CDR3: TGCGCCAGCAGCCACCTGACAGTTAACAATGAGCAGTTCTTC. Amino acid sequence: CASSHLTVNNEQFF.